Following are 22 T cell receptor beta chains from one sample sequenced in a study of blood T cell repertoires in COVID-19 (dated by TCRdb to 2018 to 2020). Libraries were made using the immunoSEQ multiplex PCR assay. The table was pulled from immuneACCESS by TCRdb, which kept in-frame rearrangements only. Such tables lose some clones; where checked, under half of the loss comes from unresolved V genes, and the rest has no known cause. Here the sample has 300,000 to 400,000 clones; 89% occur a single time. The top ten clones comprise 4.5% to 6.5% of the sample. The sequencing sample was made of PBMCs or T cells enriched from blood (not recorded which). Every receptor here comes from a man aged 55 to 70 who had recovered from COVID-19.

The chain links TRBV10-1 to TRBJ2-5; 7 bases fit TRBD1. The CDR3 length is 13 residues. Per germline, CDR1 WNHNN and CDR2 SYGVQD (reference sequence). The V gene end was trimmed by 7 bases and the J gene end by 4 bases; junction bases not matched to a gene: 6. In DNA, the CDR3 is TGCGCCAGCACTCTCAACAGGGGAGAGACCCAGTACTTC. Amino acids: CASTLNRGETQYF.

This chain uses TRBV28 with TRBJ2-7; 7 positions agree with TRBD1. Germline V lookup: CDR1 MDHEN, CDR2 SYDVKM. V was clipped by 7 bases and J by 2 bases; unmatched bases: 11. This CDR3 is 15 amino acids long. CDR3 region: CASTPGTANPYEQYF. The DNA for the CDR3 is TGTGCCAGCACCCCCGGGACAGCCAATCCCTACGAGCAGTACTTC.

The V call is TRBV28, the J call TRBJ2-3; 7 bases are a match to TRBD1. The CDR3 length is 13 residues. V shed 4 bases and J 4 bases; nucleotides not matched to a gene: 2. The germline V gene has CDR1 MDHEN and CDR2 SYDVKM. The CDR3 reads CASSSGGPDTQYF. As DNA, the CDR3 is TGTGCCAGCAGTTCAGGGGGTCCAGATACGCAGTATTTT.

Concerning this clone itself: One end of the junction varies from germline; a read error may be responsible. This chain uses TRBV9 with TRBJ2-1; TRBD2 is a possible D gene (6 bases). Germline-derived CDR1 and CDR2 are SGDLS and YYNGEE. The CDR3 is 12 residues long. CDR3 in DNA: TGTGCCAGCAGCCTTCCACGACTAGTAATGCTCTTC. This codes for CASSLPRLVMLF.

J is TRBJ2-7 and V is TRBV6-5, with 9 bases lining up with TRBD1. In germline, CDR1 is MNHEY, CDR2 SVGAGI. V lost 6 bases, J lost 1 base, and 7 bases stayed unmatched. The CDR3 spans 15 residues. Here the CDR3 DNA reads TGTGCCAGCAGGAAAGTGGGACAGGGTTCCTACGAGCAGTACTTC. Its protein is CASRKVGQGSYEQYF.

The CDR3 nucleotides are TGTGCCAGCAGCTACAGGGCACAGCCCCAGCATTTT. This translates into CASSYRAQPQHF. This chain uses TRBV5-6 with TRBJ1-5; TRBD1 might be the D (6 bases). V was cut by 3 bases and J by 7 bases, with 8 bases left in between. The germline CDR1 and CDR2 sequences are SGHDT and YYEEEE. The CDR3 runs 12 residues.

The chain has TRBV7-3 and TRBJ1-2; 8 nucleotides match TRBD1. Trimming cost V 5 bases and J 7 bases; bases outside gene matches: 6. This CDR3 has 13 residues. CDR1 and CDR2 from the germline V gene are SGHTA and FQGTGA. This chain's CDR3 is CASSLVRGLGYTF. For the CDR3, the DNA is TGTGCCAGCAGCCTTGTCAGGGGGCTTGGCTACACCTTC.

This chain joins TRBV7-6 and TRBJ2-1; 8 bases agree with TRBD1. Per germline, CDR1 SGHVS and CDR2 FNYEAQ. The length of the CDR3 is 13 residues. V shed 0 bases, J shed 13 bases, and the junction held 5 bases outside the gene matches. The chain's CDR3 is CASSLAPDRAQFF. The CDR3, as DNA: TGTGCCAGCAGCTTAGCCCCGGACAGGGCCCAGTTCTTC.

The rearrangement uses TRBV19 and TRBJ1-5; 7 bases match TRBD1. Germline assignment: CDR1 LNHDA and CDR2 SQIVND (reference sequence). The CDR3 is 16 amino acids. V shed 6 bases and J 0 bases; nucleotides not matched to a gene: 8. The CDR3 sequence: CASSRDSPYSNQPQHF. CDR3 bases: TGTGCCAGTAGCCGGGACAGTCCCTATAGCAATCAGCCCCAGCATTTT.

The CDR3 spells CASSFLGLAGGLTYEQYF. In DNA, the CDR3 is TGTGCCAGCAGTTTCCTCGGACTAGCGGGAGGGTTAACCTACGAGCAGTACTTC. The chain has TRBV28 and TRBJ2-7, with 15 bases matching TRBD2. The trim removed 3 bases at V and 2 bases at J, leaving 8 bases unmatched. The germline gives CDR1 MDHEN, CDR2 SYDVKM. The CDR3 spans 18 residues.

The CDR3 nucleotides are TGTGCCAGCAGTTTACAATACGCAACAGGGAACACTGAAGCTTTCTTT. This encodes CASSLQYATGNTEAFF. The chain is built from TRBV28 and TRBJ1-1; the D gene is possibly TRBD1 (5 bases). The CDR3 contains 16 residues. The V gene lost 2 bases and the J gene lost 1 base, with 14 bases spanning the gap. Per the germline V gene, CDR1 is MDHEN and CDR2 is SYDVKM.

A single count supports this clone. The rearrangement joins TRBV4-2 to TRBJ2-7, with a tentative D call TRBD2 (5 bases). Trimming took off 3 bases at V and 3 bases at J, with 15 bases between the two ends. The length of the CDR3 is 15 residues. CDR1 and CDR2 (germline): LGHNA, YNFKEQ. The CDR3 reads CASSHTGGRGYEQYF. In DNA form, the CDR3 reads TGTGCCAGCAGCCACACTGGTGGGAGAGGCTACGAGCAGTACTTC.

This rearrangement joins TRBV20-1 to TRBJ2-1; D might be TRBD2 (5 bases). V was pared by 7 bases and J by 6 bases, with 7 bases between. CDR1 and CDR2 (germline): DFQATT, SNEGSKA (reference sequence). This CDR3 is built from 10 residues. The CDR3 protein is CSGRGNEQFF. In DNA, the CDR3 is TGCAGTGGCCGGGGCAATGAGCAGTTCTTC.

This chain links TRBV28 with TRBJ1-3; 7 bases fit TRBD1. J gave up 0 bases and V 5 bases, and 4 bases lay outside the gene matches. The CDR3 contains 15 residues. Germline V CDR1 and CDR2: MDHEN, SYDVKM. The chain's CDR3 is CASSIGTASGNTIYF. For the CDR3, the DNA is TGTGCCAGCAGTATCGGGACAGCCTCTGGAAACACCATATATTTT.

The V call is TRBV7-2, the J call TRBJ1-3, with 10 bases aligning to TRBD1. V lost 2 bases and J lost 7; bases outside the gene matches: 14. The CDR3 sequence is 18 residues long. In germline, CDR1 is SGHTA, CDR2 FQGNSA. The CDR3 protein is CASSLSILDRGLRNTIYF. The CDR3 coding sequence is TGTGCCAGCAGCTTAAGTATCCTTGACAGGGGGCTCAGGAACACCATATATTTT.

The V gene is TRBV4-3, the J gene TRBJ2-1; 12 nucleotides match TRBD2. V dropped 3 bases and J dropped 7; count of bases not matched to a gene: 4. The CDR3 length is 15 residues. The germline gives CDR1 LGHNA, CDR2 YSLEER. DNA of the CDR3: TGCGCCAGCAGCCAGACTAGCGGGAGAGTAAATGAGCAGTTCTTC. This encodes CASSQTSGRVNEQFF.

The CDR3 is CASSSNRGQETQYF. As DNA, the CDR3 is TGTGCCAGCAGCTCCAACCGGGGCCAAGAGACCCAGTACTTC. The chain joins TRBV11-1 to TRBJ2-5; a weak D match, TRBD2 (5 bases). V was pared by 4 bases and J by 1 base, with 10 bases between. The CDR3 extends over 14 amino acids. CDR1 SGHAT and CDR2 FQDESV come from the germline V gene (reference sequence). The whole variable domain, remainder taken from reference TRBV11-1 and TRBJ2-5, is EAEVAQSPRYKITEKSQAVAFWCDPISGHATLYWYRQILGQGPELLVQFQDESVVDDSQLPKDRFSAERLKGVDSTLKIQPAELGDSAMYLCASSSNRGQETQYFGPGTRLLVL.

The chain recombines TRBV24-1 with TRBJ1-2; tentatively, D is TRBD1 (5 bases). Germline loops: CDR1 KGHDR, CDR2 SFDVKD. The V and J ends lost 6 bases and 7 bases respectively, with 20 bases between them. CDR3 length equals 15 residues. The CDR3, as DNA: TGTGCCACCAGTTTCGTGGAGGGGCGCTTAACTGGCTACACCTTC. As protein: CATSFVEGRLTGYTF.

V and J are TRBV27 and TRBJ2-6; D is perhaps TRBD2 (6 bases). CDR1 MNHEY and CDR2 SMNVEV come from the germline V gene (reference sequence). The V and J ends lost 5 bases and 2 bases respectively, with 13 bases between them. This CDR3 comprises 16 residues. The CDR3 nucleotides read TGTGCCAGCAGTGCCTTTATAGCGGCTGGGGCCAACGTCCTGACTTTC. As protein: CASSAFIAAGANVLTF.

In this sample, this clone turned up a few times. This sequence joins TRBV7-9 and TRBJ1-1; the match to TRBD1 covers 9 bases. Germline assignment: CDR1 SEHNR and CDR2 FQNEAQ (reference sequence). J lost 4 bases, V lost 7 bases, and 4 bases had no gene match. The CDR3 is made up of 13 amino acids. The CDR3 DNA is TGTGCCAGCACCGAGACAGGGGGCACTGAAGCTTTCTTT. Translation: CASTETGGTEAFF.

The rearrangement joins TRBV5-1 to TRBJ2-7; tentative D call: TRBD1 (6 bases). Trimming removed 0 bases at V and 0 bases at J, with 22 bases between. From germline, CDR1 is SGHRS and CDR2 YFSETQ. The length of the CDR3 is 19 residues. This CDR3 reads CASSLAPPGQIYSSYEQYF. For the CDR3, the DNA is TGCGCCAGCAGCTTGGCCCCACCCGGACAGATTTACAGCTCCTACGAGCAGTACTTC.

CDR3: CASSVELAGAYTGELFF. CDR3 bases: TGTGCCAGCAGCGTAGAACTAGCGGGAGCCTACACCGGGGAGCTGTTTTTT. The chain has TRBV9 and TRBJ2-2; 11 bases align to TRBD2. Germline V gene lookup returns CDR1 SGDLS and CDR2 YYNGEE. V shed 0 bases and J 3 bases; nucleotides not matched to a gene: 4. The CDR3 extends over 17 amino acids.